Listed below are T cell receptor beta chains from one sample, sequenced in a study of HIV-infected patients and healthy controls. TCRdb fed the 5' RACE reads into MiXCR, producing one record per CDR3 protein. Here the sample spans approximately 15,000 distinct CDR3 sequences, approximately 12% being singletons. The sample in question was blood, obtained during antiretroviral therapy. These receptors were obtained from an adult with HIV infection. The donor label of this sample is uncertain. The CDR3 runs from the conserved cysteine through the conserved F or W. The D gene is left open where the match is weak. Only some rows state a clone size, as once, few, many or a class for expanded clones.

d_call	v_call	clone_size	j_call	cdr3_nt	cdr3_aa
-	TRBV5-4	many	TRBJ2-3	TGTGCCAGCAGCCCCGGTCGCGGGACTAGCACAGATACGCAGTATTTT	CASSPGRGTSTDTQYF
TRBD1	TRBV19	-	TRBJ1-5	TGTGCCAGTAGAAGGGACAGGGCCAGTCAGCCCCAGCATTTT	CASRRDRASQPQHF
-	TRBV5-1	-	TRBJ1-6	TGCGACAGCAGTGGTGGAGAAGATAATTCACCCCTCCACTTT	CDSSGGEDNSPLHF
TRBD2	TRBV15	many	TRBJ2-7	TGTGCCACCAGCAGAGACGGGACTAGCCGCTACGAGCAGTACTTC	CATSRDGTSRYEQYF
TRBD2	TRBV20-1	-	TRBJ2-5	TGCAGTGCCGAGCGAGCGGGAGTACGAGAGACCCAGTACTTC	CSAERAGVRETQYF
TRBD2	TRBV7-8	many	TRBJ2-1	TGTGCCAGCAGCTTCCTAGCGGGGCCCAATGAGCAGTTCTTC	CASSFLAGPNEQFF
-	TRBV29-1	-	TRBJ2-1	TGCAGCGTTGAAGATCCGGGTGGGAGGGACAAATCTCGGTATGAGCAGTTCTTC	CSVEDPGGRDKSRYEQFF
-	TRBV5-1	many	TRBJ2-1	TGCGCCAGCAGCTTACAGCACAATGAGCAGTTCTTC	CASSLQHNEQFF
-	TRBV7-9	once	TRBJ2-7	TGTGCCAGCAGCTTAGGTGCGTACGAGCAGTACTTC	CASSLGAYEQYF
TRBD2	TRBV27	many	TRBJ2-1	TGTGCCAGCAGGATTACACCGGGACTAGTGTATGAGCAGTTCTTC	CASRITPGLVYEQFF
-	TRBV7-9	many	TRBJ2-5	TGTGCCAGCAGCTGGGACGGGCGTTCTGAAGAGACCCAGTACTTC	CASSWDGRSEETQYF
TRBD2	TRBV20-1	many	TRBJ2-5	TGCAGTGCTCCGGGACTAGCGGGAGGAGAGACCCAGTACTTC	CSAPGLAGGETQYF
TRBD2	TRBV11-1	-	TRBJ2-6	TGTGCCAGCAGAAGTATCAGAGCGGGAGTTTCTGGGGCCAACGTCCTGACTTTC	CASRSIRAGVSGANVLTF
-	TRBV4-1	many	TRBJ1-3	TGCGCCAGCAGCTATGGGACTGCGGCTGAAGGAAACACCATATATTTT	CASSYGTAAEGNTIYF
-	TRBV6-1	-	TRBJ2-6	TGTGCCAGCAGTGTTGGCAGGCGCTCTGGGGCCAACGTCCTGACTTTC	CASSVGRRSGANVLTF
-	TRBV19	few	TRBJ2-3	TGTGCCAGTAGTAGGTGGGATACGCAGTATTTT	CASSRWDTQYF